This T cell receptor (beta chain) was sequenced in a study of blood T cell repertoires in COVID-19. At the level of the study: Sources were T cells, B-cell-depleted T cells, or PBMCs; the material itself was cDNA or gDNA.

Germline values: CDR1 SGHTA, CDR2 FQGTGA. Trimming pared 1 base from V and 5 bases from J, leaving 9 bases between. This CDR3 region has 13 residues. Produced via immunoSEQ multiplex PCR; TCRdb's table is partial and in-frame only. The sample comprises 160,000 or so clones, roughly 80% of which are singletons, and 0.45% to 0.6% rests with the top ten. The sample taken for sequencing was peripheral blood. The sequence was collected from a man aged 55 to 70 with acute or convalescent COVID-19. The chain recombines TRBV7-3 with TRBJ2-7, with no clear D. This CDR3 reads CASSLNQVHEQYF. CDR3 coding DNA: TGTGCCAGCAGCTTAAACCAGGTCCACGAGCAGTACTTC.